This T cell receptor beta chain was captured by sequencing in a study of OX40 agonist ivuxolimab in advanced cancers. Study at large: Patients receiving dose escalation had hepatocellular carcinoma, melanoma, renal cell or head and neck cancer. Eligibility rules accepted prior anti-PD-1, anti-PD-L1 or anti-CTLA-4 therapy, and approximately 40% had some.

Systemic immunosuppression or autoimmune disease history was grounds to exclude patients. Germline lookup yields CDR1 MNHNS and CDR2 SASEGT. With 0 bases removed from V and 0 bases from J, the gap between germline ends came to 15 bases. The CDR3 is made up of 17 amino acids. Some clones are missing from TCRdb's copy, which holds only in-frame ones; the method was immunoSEQ multiplex PCR. The sample has tens of thousands of clones; around four fifths are singletons. This TCR was sampled from an adult with an advanced solid tumor such as melanoma, head and neck, liver or kidney cancer. The chain combines TRBV6-1 with TRBJ2-7; D call uncertain. Sample: CD4+ or CD8+ T cells sorted from blood, taken in a trial of the OX40 agonist ivuxolimab. CDR3 nucleotides: TGTGCCAGCAGTGAAGCTTTTTTTCGGGTGAGCTCCTACGAGCAGTACTTC. Translated, it gives CASSEAFFRVSSYEQYF.